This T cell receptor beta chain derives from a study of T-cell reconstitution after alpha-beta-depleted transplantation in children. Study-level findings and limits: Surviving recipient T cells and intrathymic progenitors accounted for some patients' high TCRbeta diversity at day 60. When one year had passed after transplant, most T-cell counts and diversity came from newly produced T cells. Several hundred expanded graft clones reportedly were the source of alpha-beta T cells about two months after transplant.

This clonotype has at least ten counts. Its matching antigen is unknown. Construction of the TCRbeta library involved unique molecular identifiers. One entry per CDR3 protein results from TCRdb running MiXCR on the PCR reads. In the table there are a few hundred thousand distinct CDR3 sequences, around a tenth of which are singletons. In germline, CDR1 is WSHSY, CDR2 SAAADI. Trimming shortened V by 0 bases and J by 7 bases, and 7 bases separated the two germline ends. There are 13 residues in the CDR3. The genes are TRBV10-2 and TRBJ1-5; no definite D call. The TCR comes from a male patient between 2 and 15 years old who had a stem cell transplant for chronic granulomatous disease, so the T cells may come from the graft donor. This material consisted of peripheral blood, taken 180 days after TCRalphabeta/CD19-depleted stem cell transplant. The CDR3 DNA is TGCGCCAGCAGTGAGTCAAGGGTCCAGCCCCAGCATTTT. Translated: CASSESRVQPQHF.